This T cell receptor (beta chain) came from a study of CD8 T cells in Susac syndrome. RNA totalling about 0.5 to 1 ug underwent reverse transcription with random hexamers. Via MiXCR, TCRdb re-called the immunoSEQ multiplex PCR reads, giving one row per CDR3 protein. The sample records 200,000 to 250,000 distinct CDR3 sequences, around 96% being singletons. The CDR3 has 10 amino acids. Trimming took 3 bases from V and 10 from J, leaving 7 bases between them. CDR1 is SNHLY, CDR2 FYNNEI, per germline. The V call is TRBV2, the J call TRBJ2-7; D is ambiguous. This TCR derives from a human donor with multiple sclerosis. The sequenced sample consisted of CD4+ T cells from PBMCs. CDR3 region: CASSETVQYF. Written as DNA, the CDR3 is TGTGCCAGCAGTGAGACTGTTCAGTACTTC.